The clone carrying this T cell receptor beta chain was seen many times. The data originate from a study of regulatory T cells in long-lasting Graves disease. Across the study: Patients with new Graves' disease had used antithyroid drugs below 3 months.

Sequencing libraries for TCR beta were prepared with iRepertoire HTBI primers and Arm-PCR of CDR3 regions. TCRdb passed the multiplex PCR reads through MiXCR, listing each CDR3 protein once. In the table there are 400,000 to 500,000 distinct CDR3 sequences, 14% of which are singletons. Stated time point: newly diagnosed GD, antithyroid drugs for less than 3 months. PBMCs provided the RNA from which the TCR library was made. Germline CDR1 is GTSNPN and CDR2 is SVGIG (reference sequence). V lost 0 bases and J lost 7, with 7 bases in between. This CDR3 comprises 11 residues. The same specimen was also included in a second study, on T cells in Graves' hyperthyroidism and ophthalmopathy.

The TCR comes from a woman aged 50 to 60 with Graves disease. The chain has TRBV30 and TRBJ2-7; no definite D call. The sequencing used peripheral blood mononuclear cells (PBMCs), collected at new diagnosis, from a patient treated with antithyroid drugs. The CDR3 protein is CAWSVALEQYF. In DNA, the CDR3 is TGTGCCTGGAGTGTCGCCCTGGAGCAGTACTTC.